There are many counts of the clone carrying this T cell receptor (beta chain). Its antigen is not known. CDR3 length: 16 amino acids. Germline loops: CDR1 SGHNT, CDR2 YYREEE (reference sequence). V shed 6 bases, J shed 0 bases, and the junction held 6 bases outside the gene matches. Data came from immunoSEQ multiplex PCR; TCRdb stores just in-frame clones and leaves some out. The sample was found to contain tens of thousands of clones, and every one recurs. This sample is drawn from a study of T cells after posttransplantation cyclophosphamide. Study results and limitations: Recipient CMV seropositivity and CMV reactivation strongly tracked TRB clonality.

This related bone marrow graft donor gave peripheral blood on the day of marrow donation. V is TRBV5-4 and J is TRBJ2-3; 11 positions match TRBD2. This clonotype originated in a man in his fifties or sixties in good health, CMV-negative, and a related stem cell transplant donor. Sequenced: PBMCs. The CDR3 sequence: CASIRSGGASTDTQYF. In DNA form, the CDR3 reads TGTGCCAGCATTCGTAGCGGGGGGGCAAGCACAGATACGCAGTATTTT.